One T cell receptor (beta chain) is described in this entry. This specimen comes from a study of blood T cell repertoires in COVID-19. TCRdb's table, derived via immunoSEQ multiplex PCR, lists solely in-frame clones and lacks some. Of some 80,000 clones listed, 85% to 90% are singletons. The CDR3 loop spans 16 amino acids. With V trimmed by 2 bases and J by 6 bases, 10 bases remained unmatched. Germline V gene sequence: CDR1 LGHNA, CDR2 YSLEER. The receptor was derived from a human donor in a cohort sampled during active COVID-19. V gene TRBV4-3 combines with J gene TRBJ2-1; 7 nucleotides line up with TRBD1. Sequencing used peripheral blood. The chain's CDR3 is CASSQRTGENSNEQFF. In nucleotides, the CDR3 is TGCGCCAGCAGCCAACGCACAGGGGAGAACTCCAATGAGCAGTTCTTC.